This T cell receptor (beta chain) was sequenced for a study of blood T cell repertoires in COVID-19. Study at large: Donors in the United States, Italy and Spain gave samples during acute or convalescent COVID-19. Nucleic acid was either cDNA or gDNA, and it came from T cells, B-cell-depleted T cells, or PBMCs.

V dropped 11 bases and J dropped 4; count of bases not matched to a gene: 7. Germline-derived CDR1 and CDR2 are LNHDA and SQIVND (reference sequence). The CDR3 spans 13 residues. Assay used: immunoSEQ multiplex PCR; TCRdb lists only in-frame clones, some missing. The sample records roughly 230,000 clones, roughly four fifths being singletons. The origin of this receptor is a woman in her sixties or seventies who had recovered from COVID-19. The sample consisted of PBMCs or T cells enriched from blood (not recorded which). The genes are TRBV19 and TRBJ2-2, with 7 bases identical to TRBD2. CDR3: CAAGTGGTGELFF. CDR3 sequence (DNA): TGTGCCGCCGGGACGGGGGGCACCGGGGAGCTGTTTTTT. Using reference TRBV19 and TRBJ2-2 for the parts outside the CDR3, the full variable domain is DGGITQSPKYLFRKEGQNVTLSCEQNLNHDAMYWYRQDPGQGLRLIYYSQIVNDFQKGDIAEGYSVSREKKESFPLTVTSAQKNPTAFYLCAAGTGGTGELFFGEGSRLTVL.